These T cell receptor beta chains were read from a single sample in a study of control samples from healthy donors and cancer patients. This table comes from immunoSEQ multiplex PCR, and its TCRdb copy is limited to in-frame clones, with some not included. This sample has about 140,000 clones; 80% to 95% occur once, and the top ten carry roughly 10%. Material for sequencing was blood. Receptors originate from a man aged 25 to 40 in good health. Both conserved end residues are part of each CDR3. A D gene is named only where the DNA matches it firmly. Some rows mark clone size as missing; the rest say once, few, many or name a class of expanded clone.

NA TRBJ1-1 TRBV6-5 NA 15 TGTGCCAGCAGACGAACTGGACGGGACTATTTTGAAGCTTTCTTT CASRRTGRDYFEAFF
NA TRBJ2-2 TRBV6-4 NA 16 TGTGCCAGCAGTGACGGTGGAACCCTAGCGCCCGGGGAGCTGTTTTTT CASSDGGTLAPGELFF
TRBD1 TRBJ1-2 TRBV27 NA 14 TGTGCCAGCAGTTCCGTGGACAGGGCATACGGCTACACCTTC CASSSVDRAYGYTF
TRBD2 TRBJ2-7 TRBV6-2/TRBV6-3 once 15 TGTGCCAGCAGCTGGGGACTAGCGCGCTTCTACGAGCAGTACTTC CASSWGLARFYEQYF
NA TRBJ2-3 TRBV11-2 NA 12 TGTGCCAGCAGCTGGGTTGCGGATACGCAGTATTTT CASSWVADTQYF
NA TRBJ2-1 TRBV2 NA 12 TGTGCCAGCAGTGTCTTCGGGAGCAGTGAGTTCTTC CASSVFGSSEFF
NA TRBJ2-1 TRBV7-9 once 12 TGTGCCAGCAGCCGTATGGGCAATGAGCAGTTCTTC CASSRMGNEQFF
TRBD1 TRBJ1-4 TRBV30 NA 17 TGTGCCTGGAGGCCGGGACAGGGGATCGGAACTAATGAAAAACTGTTTTTT CAWRPGQGIGTNEKLFF
NA TRBJ1-1 TRBV25-1 NA 16 TGTGCCAGCAGTGAATATTCTGCCGGGTCGAACACTGAAGCTTTCTTT CASSEYSAGSNTEAFF
TRBD1 TRBJ1-6 TRBV6-4 few 15 TGTGCCAGCAGTGACTCAGGGACAGCTAATTCACCCCTCCACTTT CASSDSGTANSPLHF
NA TRBJ1-2 TRBV28 few 15 TGTGCCAGCAGTTCGGGCAGCCGGGCTAACTATGGCTACACCTTC CASSSGSRANYGYTF
NA TRBJ1-5 TRBV4-2 once 17 TGTGCCAGCAGCCAAGGGGTACAGGGAGATAGCAATCAGCCCCAGCATTTT CASSQGVQGDSNQPQHF
TRBD2 TRBJ2-1 TRBV7-9 NA 18 TGTGCCAGCAGCCATGGACTAGCCCCTGAATTGTCCTACAATGAGCAGTTCTTC CASSHGLAPELSYNEQFF
TRBD2 TRBJ2-7 TRBV28 once 16 TGTGCCAGCAGTTCGCGGGGGGGTGCGATGTCCTACGAGCAGTACTTC CASSSRGGAMSYEQYF
NA TRBJ2-7 TRBV2 NA 14 TGTGCCAGCAGTGCTTGGGGGCCGCCTCGCGAGCAGTACTTC CASSAWGPPREQYF
TRBD1 TRBJ2-1 TRBV6-1 NA 16 TGTGCCAGCAGTGAAGGGAGGGGACAGGGCTATAATGAGCAGTTCTTC CASSEGRGQGYNEQFF
NA TRBJ2-1 TRBV27 NA 18 TGTGCCAGCACAAGAACGTCGGCAGGGGTCAGAGCCTACAATGAGCAGTTCTTC CASTRTSAGVRAYNEQFF
NA TRBJ2-3 TRBV6-1 NA 14 TGTGCCAGCAGTGAAGCTGCAGGCCCGGATACGCAGTATTTT CASSEAAGPDTQYF
NA TRBJ2-7 TRBV2 NA 13 TGTGCCAGCAACGTTGCTGACAGCTACGAGCAGTACTTC CASNVADSYEQYF
NA TRBJ1-2 TRBV5-8 few 15 TGTGCCAGCAGCAAAGGACAGACAATTAACTATGGCTACACCTTC CASSKGQTINYGYTF
TRBD1 TRBJ1-5 TRBV27 NA 14 TGTGCCAGCTGGACGGGACAGTTCAATCAGCCCCAGCATTTT CASWTGQFNQPQHF
NA TRBJ1-6 TRBV28 NA 16 TGTGCCAGCAGTATCCAACAGGGTACCGGGAATTCACCCCTCCACTTT CASSIQQGTGNSPLHF
NA TRBJ1-5 TRBV28 NA 15 TGTGCCAGCGCCTCGGGGTTCAGGGGCAATCAGCCCCAGCATTTT CASASGFRGNQPQHF
TRBD1 TRBJ2-3 TRBV27 NA 13 TGTGCCAGCTCTGACAGGGGCACAGATACGCAGTATTTT CASSDRGTDTQYF
TRBD1 TRBJ2-1 TRBV18 NA 15 TGTGCCAGCTCACCGAGGGACAGGAGCGACAATGAGCAGTTCTTC CASSPRDRSDNEQFF
NA TRBJ1-1 TRBV7-9 NA 12 TGTGCCAGCAGCTTAGGAAGAACTGAAGCTTTCTTT CASSLGRTEAFF
TRBD1 TRBJ2-7 TRBV20-1 NA 12 TGCAGTGCTAGTCAGGGGGTGTACGAGCAGTACTTC CSASQGVYEQYF
TRBD1 TRBJ1-2 TRBV30 NA 12 TGTGCCTGGAGTGCAGGGGGTCGGGGCTACACCTTC CAWSAGGRGYTF
NA TRBJ2-2 TRBV21-1 NA 18 TGTGCCAGCAGCAAAGGGACTAGCGGGAGGGCCGGCACCGGGGAGCTGTTTTTT CASSKGTSGRAGTGELFF
TRBD2 TRBJ2-4 TRBV9 NA 15 TGTGCCAGCAGCGAAGCGGGAGGGCCCGGGAACATTCAGTACTTC CASSEAGGPGNIQYF